The clone carrying this TCR beta chain was seen many times. This record comes from a study of T cells in Graves' hyperthyroidism and ophthalmopathy. CDR1 is DFQATT and CDR2 is SNEGSKA in the germline V gene (reference sequence). Germline trimming cut 0 bases from V and 5 bases from J; bases unmatched to any gene: 10. The CDR3 spans 17 residues. Amplified regions were TCR beta CDR3 sequences from RNA transcripts. HTBI primers were used for first-round RT-PCR of the TCR CDR3. Via MiXCR, TCRdb re-called the multiplex PCR reads, giving one row per CDR3 protein. The data show about 400,000 distinct CDR3 sequences, with around 13% seen just once and around a fifth held by the top ten.

The specimen sequenced was blood. The chain joins TRBV20-1 to TRBJ2-2; 9 bases are a match to TRBD1. This clonotype was sampled from a woman under 40 with Graves' ophthalmopathy. The chain's CDR3 is CSARDLTGGSRTGELFF. The CDR3 DNA reads as TGCAGTGCTAGAGATTTAACAGGGGGCAGTCGAACCGGGGAGCTGTTTTTT.